Presented here are 27 T cell receptor beta chains from one specimen sequenced in a study of cytomegalovirus exposure and HLA in healthy donors. 13 Jbeta primers and 60 Vbeta primers were used for the PCR. Clones were sequenced by immunoSEQ multiplex PCR, and TCRdb holds only the in-frame ones, with some missing. The table has over 150,000 clones, over 75% seen once. Source material: PBMCs. These receptors originate from a middle-aged man in good health and CMV-seronegative.

The chain employs TRBV29-1 and TRBJ1-2; maybe TRBD1 (6 bases). Germline CDR1 and CDR2: SQVTM and ANQGSEA. The V and J ends lost 7 bases and 3 bases respectively, with 21 bases between them. The CDR3 loop spans 15 amino acids. CDR3 DNA: TGCAGCGCTGGAGTTACAGGGATTAGAGACTATGGCTACACCTTC. It specifies CSAGVTGIRDYGYTF.

This rearrangement joins TRBV7-9 to TRBJ2-5; D call uncertain. The V and J ends lost 2 bases and 6 bases respectively, with 10 bases between them. Per germline, CDR1 SEHNR and CDR2 FQNEAQ (reference sequence). This CDR3 is built from 13 residues. The CDR3 spells CASSLPREQTQYF. In nucleotides, the CDR3 is TGTGCCAGCAGCTTACCTAGAGAGCAGACCCAGTACTTC.

This clone was seen more than once but under ten times. This chain joins TRBV7-9 and TRBJ2-3; 7 bases are a match to TRBD2. The CDR3 is made up of 14 amino acids. Germline V lookup: CDR1 SEHNR, CDR2 FQNEAQ (reference sequence). After removal of 5 bases from V and 8 bases from J, the junction contained 10 bases not matched to a gene. CDR3 nucleotides: TGTGCCAGCAGCCCCCCTGGGGGGGGAACTACGCAGTATTTT. Translation gives CASSPPGGGTTQYF. The full variable domain, completed using reference TRBV7-9 and TRBJ2-3, is DTGVSQNPRHKITKRGQNVTFRCDPISEHNRLYWYRQTLGQGPEFLTYFQNEAQLEKSRLLSDRFSAERPKGSFSTLEIQRTEQGDSAMYLCASSPPGGGTTQYFGPGTRLTVL.

This clone has a handful of counts. The gene calls are TRBV29-1 and TRBJ1-5; D unresolved. CDR1 and CDR2 (germline): SQVTM, ANQGSEA. V lost 4 bases and J lost 8, with 18 bases in between. This CDR3 has 14 amino acids. CDR3 bases: TGCAGCGTTGTGCTTGGGCTTCCGTTTGAGCCCCAGCATTTT. It is translated as CSVVLGLPFEPQHF.

The chain combines TRBV6-1 with TRBJ2-2; D is perhaps TRBD1 (6 bases). V was pared by 6 bases and J by 2 bases, with 10 bases between. The CDR3 is 14 residues long. CDR1 is MNHNS and CDR2 is SASEGT in the germline V gene. In nucleotides, the CDR3 is TGTGCCAGCAGGAGGGGGACAAACACCGGGGAGCTGTTTTTT. Translation: CASRRGTNTGELFF.

The J gene is TRBJ1-3, the V gene TRBV5-1, with D unclear. The germline V and J ends were trimmed by 0 bases and 0 bases, with 16 bases remaining between them. Germline V gene sequence: CDR1 SGHRS, CDR2 YFSETQ. The CDR3 contains 18 residues. The CDR3 sequence is CASSLGAAGPGSGNTIYF. The CDR3 bases are TGCGCCAGCAGCTTGGGAGCGGCGGGCCCTGGCTCTGGAAACACCATATATTTT.

The CDR3 is CASSVSIRGSPLHF. The CDR3 DNA reads TGTGCCAGCAGCGTATCCATCCGGGGTTCACCCCTCCACTTT. The J gene is TRBJ1-6, the V gene TRBV9; D remains ambiguous. The CDR3 spans 14 residues. V was shortened by 1 base and J by 9 bases, with 11 bases between the two germline ends. CDR1 and CDR2 (germline): SGDLS, YYNGEE.

This clone has more than one count but fewer than ten. This chain links TRBV21-1 with TRBJ1-5. TRBV21-1 is shown as a pseudogene. The CDR3 loop spans 15 amino acids. The CDR3 bases are TGTGCCAGCAGCAAAGTGGAGGAGGGTAATCAGCCCCAGCATTTT. It specifies CASSKVEEGNQPQHF.

The chain recombines TRBV5-6 with TRBJ1-2; D may be TRBD1 (6 bases). In germline, CDR1 is SGHDT, CDR2 YYEEEE. V was trimmed by 6 bases and J by 1 base, leaving 13 bases between them. This CDR3 has 14 amino acids. Here the CDR3 reads CASTSTGNNYGYTF. DNA for the CDR3: TGTGCCAGCACCTCGACAGGAAATAACTATGGCTACACCTTC. Together with reference TRBV5-6 and TRBJ1-2, the CDR3 gives the full variable domain: DAGVTQSPTHLIKTRGQQVTLRCSPKSGHDTVSWYQQALGQGPQFIFQYYEEEERQRGNFPDRFSGHQFPNYSSELNVNALLLGDSALYLCASTSTGNNYGYTFGSGTRLTVV.

This chain connects TRBV5-1 to TRBJ2-5; 7 bases are shared with TRBD2. The CDR3 runs 16 residues. Germline CDR1 and CDR2: SGHRS and YFSETQ. V lost 1 base and J lost 1; bases outside the gene matches: 7. The CDR3 here is CASSLSGERGQETQYF. CDR3 bases: TGCGCCAGCAGCTTGTCGGGGGAGCGGGGCCAAGAGACCCAGTACTTC.

The chain links TRBV6-5 to TRBJ1-2, with TRBD1 matching over 8 bases. This CDR3 is built from 15 residues. CDR1 is MNHEY and CDR2 is SVGAGI in the germline V gene. Losses at the gene ends were 5 bases for V and 3 bases for J; bases not matched to a gene: 8. The CDR3 nucleotides are TGTGCCAGCAGTAATCCGGGACAGGCGCACTATGGCTACACCTTC. This encodes CASSNPGQAHYGYTF.

CDR3 in DNA: TGCGCCAGCAGCTTGGTGGCAGGGGCAGACTATGGCTACACCTTC. Translating it yields CASSLVAGADYGYTF. The gene calls are TRBV5-1 and TRBJ1-2; D is possibly TRBD1 (6 bases). This CDR3 is built from 15 residues. The germline V gene has CDR1 SGHRS and CDR2 YFSETQ. V was pared by 0 bases and J by 3 bases, with 12 bases between.

This clone has a handful of counts. The CDR3 spells CASKRYSPDTQYF. CDR3 coding DNA: TGTGCCAGCAAAAGGTACAGTCCAGATACGCAGTATTTT. This chain connects TRBV27 to TRBJ2-3; unclear D gene. The CDR3 sequence is 13 residues long. Germline CDR1 is MNHEY and CDR2 is SMNVEV (reference sequence). Trimming shortened V by 7 bases and J by 4 bases, and 12 bases separated the two germline ends.

The chain combines TRBV5-1 with TRBJ2-1, with 8 nucleotides matching TRBD2. Germline V gene data show CDR1 as SGHRS and CDR2 as YFSETQ. V trimming: 3 bases; J trimming: 6 bases; junction bases outside the gene matches: 8. The CDR3 extends over 15 amino acids. The CDR3 DNA reads as TGCGCCAGCAGCTCCCCGGGGGGGGACGGCAATGAGCAGTTCTTC. It specifies CASSSPGGDGNEQFF.

This chain links TRBV7-9 with TRBJ2-5; 8 bases are a match to TRBD2. The CDR3 runs 18 residues. The trim removed 5 bases at V and 3 bases at J, leaving 17 bases unmatched. Per the germline V gene, CDR1 is SEHNR and CDR2 is FQNEAQ (reference sequence). CDR3 coding DNA: TGTGCCAGCAGCCTCTCGCGGCGGGGGGTTATTTCTAAAGAGACCCAGTACTTC. It specifies CASSLSRRGVISKETQYF.

The rearrangement joins TRBV5-1 to TRBJ2-5, with 7 bases lining up with TRBD2. The last part of the DNA fits TRBJ2-7 better; the J call may be wrong. Germline CDR1 and CDR2: SGHRS and YFSETQ. This CDR3 is 15 amino acids long. This CDR3 is CASSLAGRDSYEQYF. CDR3 nucleotide sequence: TGCGCCAGCAGCTTGGCAGGGAGGGACTCCTACGAGCAGTACTTC.

For this clone: Germline and junction disagree at one end, which may indicate a read error. The J gene is TRBJ2-7, the V gene TRBV4-1; a weak D match, TRBD2 (5 bases). The CDR3 extends over 16 amino acids. CDR1 is MGHRA, CDR2 YSYEKL, per germline. The CDR3 is CASSQVPRGNSHEQYF. The CDR3 nucleotides read TGCGCCAGCAGCCAAGTACCCCGAGGGAACTCCCACGAGCAGTACTTC.

J is TRBJ1-5 and V is TRBV7-2; tentatively, D is TRBD1 (5 bases). This CDR3 region has 16 residues. CDR1 SGHTA and CDR2 FQGNSA come from the germline V gene. The V gene lost 2 bases and the J gene lost 3 bases, with 14 bases spanning the gap. CDR3 sequence (DNA): TGTGCCAGCAGCTTAAAGTTGGGGCGGACCAATCAGCCCCAGCATTTT. This translates into CASSLKLGRTNQPQHF.

This chain links TRBV7-9 with TRBJ2-3; 12 bases line up with TRBD1. J lost 4 bases, V lost 6 bases, and 8 bases had no gene match. This CDR3 has 16 residues. Germline V gene lookup returns CDR1 SEHNR and CDR2 FQNEAQ (reference sequence). DNA for the CDR3: TGTGCCAGCAGGTCTTGGGACAGGGGGCCAGCAGATACGCAGTATTTT. This translates into CASRSWDRGPADTQYF.

This CDR3 is CASSSIYDRGTNEKLFF. For the CDR3, the DNA is TGTGCCAGCAGCTCCATTTACGATCGGGGGACTAATGAAAAACTGTTTTTT. The chain joins TRBV5-5 to TRBJ1-4, with D possibly matching TRBD1 (5 bases). Trimming cost V 3 bases and J 2 bases, with 17 bases left between them. CDR3 length: 17 amino acids. Germline values: CDR1 SGHKS, CDR2 YYEKEE (reference sequence).

This clone was counted a single time. DNA of the CDR3: TGTGCCACCAGGACAGGGACAACTGAAGCTTTCTTT. Amino acids: CATRTGTTEAFF. This chain uses TRBV10-3 with TRBJ1-1; 8 nucleotides line up with TRBD1. Germline V CDR1 and CDR2: ENHRY, SYGVKD. The CDR3 has 12 amino acids. Unmatched junction bases numbered 6, after V lost 10 bases and J lost 5 bases.

The chain uses TRBV29-1 and TRBJ2-3; 8 nucleotides agree with TRBD2. The CDR3 is 14 amino acids. Losses at the gene ends were 3 bases for V and 3 bases for J; bases not matched to a gene: 5. Germline V CDR1 and CDR2: SQVTM, ANQGSEA. CDR3 amino acids: CSVDFGLATDTQYF. The CDR3 DNA sequence: TGCAGCGTTGACTTTGGACTAGCAACAGATACGCAGTATTTT.

This rearrangement joins TRBV28 to TRBJ1-1; D is unresolved. Between the trimmed V and J ends, which lost 7 bases and 1 base, there was a span of 7 bases. The germline CDR1 and CDR2 sequences are MDHEN and SYDVKM. The CDR3 is 12 amino acids. CDR3 nucleotide sequence: TGTGCCAGCATAGAGGGGAACACTGAAGCTTTCTTT. Protein product: CASIEGNTEAFF.

The chain couples TRBV7-3 to TRBJ2-1; 8 bases line up with TRBD1. Germline V gene sequence: CDR1 SGHTA, CDR2 FQGTGA. V shed 5 bases and J 5 bases; nucleotides not matched to a gene: 8. The CDR3 covers 15 residues. The CDR3 loop reads CASSPGDRRNNEQFF. The CDR3 coding sequence is TGTGCCAGCAGCCCCGGGGACAGGCGAAACAATGAGCAGTTCTTC. The complete variable domain, with remaining parts taken from reference TRBV7-3 and TRBJ2-1, reads GAGVSQTPSNKVTEKGKYVELRCDPISGHTALYWYRQSLGQGPEFLIYFQGTGAADDSGLPNDRFFAVRPEGSVSTLKIQRTERGDSAVYLCASSPGDRRNNEQFFGPGTRLTVL.

This clone has just one count. This chain connects TRBV5-4 to TRBJ2-7; D gene ambiguous. The V and J ends lost 1 base and 2 bases respectively, with 13 bases between them. CDR1 is SGHNT and CDR2 is YYREEE in the germline V gene (reference sequence). CDR3 size: 15 residues. DNA of the CDR3: TGTGCCAGCAGCTTGAGCCCCGTTGGAGCCTACGAGCAGTACTTC. It is translated as CASSLSPVGAYEQYF.

The rearrangement joins TRBV30 to TRBJ2-7; D gene unclear. Germline assignment: CDR1 GTSNPN and CDR2 SVGIG (reference sequence). The CDR3 is 12 amino acids. V dropped 1 base and J dropped 12 bases, with 16 bases sitting between them. The CDR3 reads CAWSAGSLIPYF. Written as DNA, the CDR3 is TGTGCCTGGAGTGCCGGTTCCCTTATTCCGTACTTC.

This chain connects TRBV9 to TRBJ2-1; 8 bases align to TRBD2. V lost 0 bases and J lost 9; bases outside the gene matches: 8. The V gene's germline CDR1 is SGDLS and CDR2 YYNGEE. The CDR3 is 15 residues long. The CDR3 nucleotides are TGTGCCAGCAGCGTAGCGGGCCTCCGGGGGGGTGAGCAGTTCTTC. Encoded protein: CASSVAGLRGGEQFF.